These 6 T cell receptor beta chains were all obtained from the same sample, sequenced in a study of beta chain features in type 1 diabetes. Investigators reverse transcribed all isolated RNA, so they sequenced expressed TCRB transcripts. The table came from immunoSEQ multiplex PCR; TCRdb's copy has only in-frame clones and leaves some out. The sample contains approximately 140,000 clones, 6.9% of which appear only once. Sequencing was carried out using central memory CD4+ T cells from blood. These receptors originate from a woman aged 30 to 39 in good health.

Only a few counts were recorded for this clone. The chain recombines TRBV18 with TRBJ2-1; 8 bases match TRBD2. The CDR3 spans 17 residues. The ends lost 1 base at V and 4 bases at J; junction bases unmatched: 9. Per the germline V gene, CDR1 is KGHSH and CDR2 is LQKENI. The CDR3 bases are TGTGCCAGCTCACCACGGGTGACGGGAGGGGGTTACAATGAGCAGTTCTTC. It translates to CASSPRVTGGGYNEQFF.

This clone was picked up a small number of times. This CDR3 is CASSFLAGGGYTF. CDR3 nucleotides: TGTGCCAGCAGTTTTCTGGCAGGGGGTGGCTACACCTTC. The chain is built from TRBV28 and TRBJ1-2; 7 positions agree with TRBD1. The CDR3 loop spans 13 amino acids. Germline V gene lookup returns CDR1 MDHEN and CDR2 SYDVKM. The ends lost 3 bases at V and 7 bases at J; junction bases unmatched: 5.

This clone came up many times. The gene calls are TRBV28 and TRBJ2-7; 7 nucleotides align to TRBD2. CDR3 size: 14 residues. V trimming: 6 bases; J trimming: 4 bases; junction bases outside the gene matches: 9. Per germline, CDR1 MDHEN and CDR2 SYDVKM. The CDR3 DNA is TGTGCCAGCAGAGGGTTCGGGGGGTTGTACGAGCAGTACTTC. This sequence encodes CASRGFGGLYEQYF.

DNA of the CDR3: TGTGCCAGCAGTTTAATTTCGGGGAATCCTTATGGCTACACCTTC. It encodes CASSLISGNPYGYTF. This chain links TRBV28 with TRBJ1-2; D gene unclear. V dropped 2 bases and J dropped 5 bases, with 15 bases sitting between them. CDR1 and CDR2 from the germline V gene are MDHEN and SYDVKM. This CDR3 spans 15 amino acids.

This clone has a handful of counts. The V call is TRBV7-2, the J call TRBJ2-6, with 7 bases identical to TRBD1. The CDR3 runs to 18 residues. V shed 7 bases, J shed 1 base, and the junction held 13 bases outside the gene matches. Germline CDR1 and CDR2: SGHTA and FQGNSA. The CDR3 is CASMGQGQSKSGANVLTF. The CDR3 DNA reads as TGTGCCAGCATGGGCCAGGGACAGAGCAAATCTGGGGCCAACGTCCTGACTTTC.

The gene calls are TRBV30 and TRBJ1-2, with D possibly being TRBD1 (5 bases). CDR1 is GTSNPN and CDR2 is SVGIG in the germline V gene (reference sequence). The CDR3 is 12 amino acids. Trimming left V 4 bases short and J 4 bases short, with 10 bases between. The chain's CDR3 is CAWNQGSYGYTF. The CDR3 coding sequence is TGTGCCTGGAACCAGGGAAGCTATGGCTACACCTTC.